Following are 27 T cell receptor beta chains from one sample sequenced in a study of OX40 agonist ivuxolimab in advanced cancers. TCRdb's copy holds only in-frame clones and misses some; the assay was immunoSEQ multiplex PCR. The sample records 84,000 or so clones, around nine tenths being singletons. Sequenced here: CD4+ or CD8+ T cells sorted from blood, sampled in a trial of the OX40 agonist ivuxolimab. All receptors derive from an adult with an advanced solid tumor such as melanoma, head and neck, liver or kidney cancer.

This clone was detected a few times. The same CDR3 can be traced to other DNA sequences in this sample. The chain is built from TRBV9 and TRBJ2-7; 9 bases fit TRBD1. Germline lookup yields CDR1 SGDLS and CDR2 YYNGEE. This CDR3 has 15 amino acids. The V gene end was trimmed by 3 bases and the J gene end by 4 bases; junction bases not matched to a gene: 8. CDR3 sequence reads: CASSESGTGLYEQYF. The CDR3 DNA follows: TGTGCCAGCAGCGAGTCGGGGACAGGGTTGTACGAGCAGTACTTC.

The rearrangement joins TRBV27 to TRBJ2-3; TRBD2 might be the D (5 bases). V gave up 2 bases and J gave up 2 bases, with 14 bases separating them. CDR1 is MNHEY, CDR2 SMNVEV, per germline (reference sequence). The CDR3 sequence is 16 residues long. The CDR3 sequence is CASSLRRTGTTDTQYF. CDR3 DNA: TGTGCCAGCAGTTTAAGGCGGACGGGAACCACAGATACGCAGTATTTT.

The chain carries TRBV7-2 and TRBJ2-1; 12 nucleotides align to TRBD1. CDR3 size: 14 residues. The germline CDR1 and CDR2 sequences are SGHTA and FQGNSA. V gave up 9 bases and J gave up 5 bases; unmatched junction bases: 5. CDR3 coding DNA: TGTGCCAGTACCGGGACAGGGGGCAACAATGAGCAGTTCTTC. Residues: CASTGTGGNNEQFF.

The V and J genes are TRBV12-5 and TRBJ2-7; D is unclear. V was pared by 1 base and J by 0 bases, with 19 bases between. The CDR3 extends over 18 amino acids. The germline V gene has CDR1 LGHNT and CDR2 FRNRAP. CDR3 protein: CASGLAPGVARSSYEQYF. DNA for the CDR3: TGTGCTAGTGGTTTGGCGCCAGGCGTTGCGCGGAGCTCCTACGAGCAGTACTTC.

This rearrangement joins TRBV18 to TRBJ1-5, with a tentative D call TRBD1 (6 bases). This CDR3 spans 15 amino acids. CDR1 and CDR2 (germline): KGHSH, LQKENI. The V end lost 3 bases, the J end lost 4 bases, and 13 bases lay between the germline ends. CDR3 sequence: CASSPPGQQNQPQHF. CDR3 DNA sequence: TGTGCCAGCTCACCTCCGGGACAACAAAATCAGCCCCAGCATTTT.

The chain uses TRBV2 and TRBJ2-5; the D gene is possibly TRBD2 (6 bases). V lost 3 bases and J 1 base, leaving 9 bases between the germline ends. CDR3 length: 14 amino acids. Looked up from germline, CDR1 is SNHLY and CDR2 is FYNNEI. The CDR3 DNA reads as TGTGCCAGCAGTGAGGAGGGCCCCCAAGAGACCCAGTACTTC. This encodes CASSEEGPQETQYF. Filled out from reference TRBV2 and TRBJ2-5, the complete variable domain reads EPEVTQTPSHQVTQMGQEVILRCVPISNHLYFYWYRQILGQKVEFLVSFYNNEISEKSEIFDDQFSVERPDGSNFTLKIRSTKLEDSAMYFCASSEEGPQETQYFGPGTRLLVL.

The V and J genes are TRBV15 and TRBJ2-3; possible D gene TRBD2, 5 bases. This CDR3 contains 17 residues. V dropped 2 bases and J dropped 3 bases, with 18 bases sitting between them. Per germline, CDR1 LNHNV and CDR2 YYDKDF (reference sequence). The CDR3 loop reads CATSRSPPAAMTDTQYF. CDR3 bases: TGTGCCACCAGCAGAAGCCCGCCAGCGGCTATGACAGATACGCAGTATTTT. Full variable domain (missing parts from reference TRBV15 and TRBJ2-3): DAMVIQNPRYQVTQFGKPVTLSCSQTLNHNVMYWYQQKSSQAPKLLFHYYDKDFNNEADTPDNFQSRRPNTSFCFLDIRSPGLGDTAMYLCATSRSPPAAMTDTQYFGPGTRLTVL.

V usage is TRBV11-2 and J usage is TRBJ2-2, with D possibly being TRBD2 (5 bases). The CDR3 totals 15 residues. V lost 0 bases and J 5 bases, leaving 10 bases between the germline ends. Looked up from germline, CDR1 is SGHAT and CDR2 is FQNNGV. The CDR3 here is CASSLDGSRTGELFF. The CDR3 region has the DNA TGTGCCAGCAGCTTAGATGGGAGTAGGACCGGGGAGCTGTTTTTT.

The table lists this clone with a count of one. V gene TRBV5-4 combines with J gene TRBJ2-5; 9 bases agree with TRBD2. The CDR3 runs to 17 residues. The V segment lost 3 bases and the J segment 3 bases; nucleotides outside the gene matches: 12. Per the germline V gene, CDR1 is SGHNT and CDR2 is YYREEE (reference sequence). Here the CDR3 DNA reads TGTGCCAGCAGCTCCTGGGGCGGGGGGGCCGCGGAAGAGACCCAGTACTTC. This gives the protein CASSSWGGGAAEETQYF.

The chain recombines TRBV5-8 with TRBJ2-1; no clear D gene. V dropped 4 bases and J dropped 6 bases, with 5 bases sitting between them. The CDR3 totals 11 residues. Germline values: CDR1 SGHTS, CDR2 YDEGEE. The CDR3 DNA reads as TGTGCCAGCAGCAGGACCAATGAGCAGTTCTTC. This codes for CASSRTNEQFF.

The CDR3 DNA reads as TGCGCCAGCAGCCGGCGGCGGGGGAGAGAAGAGACCCAGTACTTC. It encodes CASSRRRGREETQYF. The chain recombines TRBV5-1 with TRBJ2-5; TRBD2 aligns across 7 bases. Germline V gene sequence: CDR1 SGHRS, CDR2 YFSETQ. The trim removed 4 bases at V and 3 bases at J, leaving 9 bases unmatched. This CDR3 comprises 15 residues.

The chain has TRBV27 and TRBJ2-7; no definite D call. The length of the CDR3 is 13 residues. In germline, CDR1 is MNHEY, CDR2 SMNVEV (reference sequence). V was trimmed by 6 bases and J by 6 bases, leaving 15 bases between them. CDR3 nucleotide sequence: TGTGCCAGCAGCAGAGGCGGTACGTCCGAGCAGTACTTC. Its translation: CASSRGGTSEQYF.

This clone was seen a single time. V is TRBV5-5 and J is TRBJ1-5; possible D gene TRBD1, 5 bases. CDR1 and CDR2 from the germline V gene are SGHKS and YYEKEE (reference sequence). V was trimmed by 0 bases and J by 1 base, leaving 8 bases between them. This CDR3 has 15 amino acids. The CDR3 coding sequence is TGTGCCAGCAGCTTGGTACCAGGGAGCAATCAGCCCCAGCATTTT. It is translated as CASSLVPGSNQPQHF. The variable domain in full, completed from reference TRBV5-5 and TRBJ1-5, reads DAGVTQSPTHLIKTRGQQVTLRCSPISGHKSVSWYQQVLGQGPQFIFQYYEKEERGRGNFPDRFSARQFPNYSSELNVNALLLGDSALYLCASSLVPGSNQPQHFGDGTRLSIL.

The CDR3 spells CATLRGQGGEKLFF. As DNA, the CDR3 is TGTGCCACTCTAAGGGGACAGGGAGGGGAAAAACTGTTTTTT. V usage is TRBV6-6 and J usage is TRBJ1-4; 9 positions agree with TRBD1. CDR1 is MNHNY and CDR2 is SVGAGI in the germline V gene (reference sequence). V was clipped by 10 bases and J by 8 bases; unmatched bases: 11. The CDR3 loop spans 14 amino acids.

A remark on this clone: This sample includes further DNA sequences coding for the same CDR3. CDR3 residues: CASSSTATNEKLFF. The DNA for the CDR3 is TGCGCCAGCAGCTCCACAGCAACTAATGAAAAACTGTTTTTT. This chain connects TRBV5-1 to TRBJ1-4; D gene uncertain. The CDR3 is 14 residues long. V lost 3 bases to trimming and J lost 0 bases, with 6 bases between them. Looked up from germline, CDR1 is SGHRS and CDR2 is YFSETQ.

This clone has a single count. The chain joins TRBV5-1 to TRBJ1-2; 7 nucleotides align to TRBD1. The J segment lost 2 bases and the V segment lost 4 bases, leaving 8 bases of the junction unmatched. CDR3 length: 15 residues. The germline V gene encodes CDR1 SGHRS and CDR2 YFSETQ. Here the CDR3 reads CASSRGTASNYGYTF. In nucleotides, the CDR3 is TGCGCCAGCAGCCGCGGGACAGCTTCCAACTATGGCTACACCTTC.

V and J are TRBV2 and TRBJ2-7; 9 bases map to TRBD1. The germline gives CDR1 SNHLY, CDR2 FYNNEI. V was pared by 4 bases and J by 2 bases, with 6 bases of the junction left unmatched. The CDR3 consists of 15 residues. The CDR3 sequence is CASSGAWTGAYEQYF. DNA of the CDR3: TGTGCCAGCAGTGGTGCATGGACAGGGGCCTACGAGCAGTACTTC.

The rearrangement links TRBV11-2 to TRBJ2-1; D possibly corresponds to TRBD1 (5 bases). Germline loops: CDR1 SGHAT, CDR2 FQNNGV. V lost 5 bases to trimming and J lost 1 base, with 12 bases between them. This CDR3 is 15 amino acids long. This CDR3 reads CASSQGYRSYNEQFF. The CDR3 coding sequence is TGTGCCAGCAGCCAGGGTTATAGGTCCTACAATGAGCAGTTCTTC. Drawing the rest from reference TRBV11-2 and TRBJ2-1, the complete variable domain is EAGVAQSPRYKIIEKRQSVAFWCNPISGHATLYWYQQILGQGPKLLIQFQNNGVVDDSQLPKDRFSAERLKGVDSTLKIQPAKLEDSAVYLCASSQGYRSYNEQFFGPGTRLTVL.

The rearrangement links TRBV27 to TRBJ1-2; 12 nucleotides match TRBD1. The CDR3 contains 15 residues. Trimming at V came to 0 bases and at J to 8 bases, leaving 4 bases not matched to a gene. Germline CDR1 reads MNHEY; CDR2 reads SMNVEV (reference sequence). The DNA of the CDR3 is TGTGCCAGCAGTTTATCCGGGACAGGGGGCGACGGCTACACCTTC. Amino acids: CASSLSGTGGDGYTF.

This clone was observed a single time. V usage is TRBV19 and J usage is TRBJ2-3, with no clear D. The CDR3 loop spans 12 amino acids. The germline V gene has CDR1 LNHDA and CDR2 SQIVND (reference sequence). Trimming took off 3 bases at V and 6 bases at J, with 7 bases between the two ends. The CDR3 here is CASSIRQDTQYF. The CDR3 bases are TGTGCCAGTAGTATCCGGCAGGATACGCAGTATTTT.

Notes on this clone: Other DNA sequences in the same sample also yield this CDR3. The chain combines TRBV15 with TRBJ1-5; D gene uncertain. This CDR3 contains 14 residues. The germline CDR1 and CDR2 sequences are LNHNV and YYDKDF (reference sequence). Trimming cost V 3 bases and J 1 base, with 7 bases left between them. The CDR3 spells CATSRGLSNQPQHF. CDR3 nucleotide sequence: TGTGCCACCAGCAGGGGATTAAGCAATCAGCCCCAGCATTTT.

This chain connects TRBV18 to TRBJ2-7; 10 bases fit TRBD2. CDR3 length: 17 amino acids. The V gene end was trimmed by 2 bases and the J gene end by 7 bases; junction bases not matched to a gene: 14. Germline assignment: CDR1 KGHSH and CDR2 LQKENI. In DNA form, the CDR3 reads TGTGCCAGCTCACCATCTCCTAGCGGGGGCCAATTTAAAGAGCAGTACTTC. Residues: CASSPSPSGGQFKEQYF.

The genes are TRBV5-5 and TRBJ2-7; TRBD1 aligns across 7 bases. The CDR3 is 13 amino acids. V lost 4 bases to trimming and J lost 3 bases; unmatched junction nucleotides: 4. Germline V lookup: CDR1 SGHKS, CDR2 YYEKEE (reference sequence). CDR3 protein: CASSRQGSYEQYF. CDR3 DNA: TGTGCCAGCAGCCGACAGGGTAGCTACGAGCAGTACTTC.

The rearrangement joins TRBV6-5 to TRBJ1-2; D is unresolved. V lost 7 bases and J 4 bases, leaving 16 bases between the germline ends. The CDR3 spans 14 residues. Germline-derived CDR1 and CDR2 are MNHEY and SVGAGI. The CDR3 region is CASTRFGDPYGYTF. CDR3 in DNA: TGTGCCAGCACCCGATTCGGAGACCCCTATGGCTACACCTTC.

V gene TRBV20-1 combines with J gene TRBJ2-5, with D unclear. Germline CDR1 reads DFQATT; CDR2 reads SNEGSKA (reference sequence). The CDR3 contains 11 residues. The V end was cut by 2 bases, the J end by 3 bases, with 4 bases between. DNA for the CDR3: TGCAGTGCTAGATATGAAGAGACCCAGTACTTC. This encodes CSARYEETQYF.

This chain connects TRBV6-6 to TRBJ1-4, with 10 bases lining up with TRBD1. CDR3 length: 14 amino acids. The germline V gene has CDR1 MNHNY and CDR2 SVGAGI (reference sequence). Trimming took 5 bases from V and 8 from J; bases not matched to a gene: 5. The CDR3 DNA reads TGTGCCAGCAGTAGCAGACAGGGGGCGGAAAAACTGTTTTTT. It encodes CASSSRQGAEKLFF.

V usage is TRBV18 and J usage is TRBJ1-2, with TRBD1 identical over 7 bases. CDR1 is KGHSH, CDR2 LQKENI, per germline. Trimming removed 4 bases from V and 9 bases from J; junction bases left unmatched: 5. This CDR3 region has 12 residues. The CDR3 nucleotides are TGTGCCAGCTCACAGGGGACAGAGAGCTACACCTTC. Translating gives CASSQGTESYTF. The full variable domain, its missing parts supplied by reference TRBV18 and TRBJ1-2, is NAGVMQNPRHLVRRRGQEARLRCSPMKGHSHVYWYRQLPEEGLKFMVYLQKENIIDESGMPKERFSAEFPKEGPSILRIQQVVRGDSAAYFCASSQGTESYTFGSGTRLTVV.